A single sample gave rise to the 13 T cell receptor beta chains below, sequenced in a study. TCRdb fed the 5' RACE reads into MiXCR, producing one record per CDR3 protein. The sample has around 57,000 distinct CDR3 sequences, about 28% seen once. Sequencing was done on a sample of tumor-infiltrating memory CD4+ T cells sorted from the breast tumor. Subset denoted: memory CD4+ T cells, CD4+CD45RO+CD25-. The receptors were gathered from a female donor with breast cancer.

V usage is TRBV20-1 and J usage is TRBJ2-3, with TRBD2 identical over 16 bases. The CDR3 contains 19 residues. Per germline, CDR1 DFQATT and CDR2 SNEGSKA (reference sequence). The V and J ends lost 3 bases and 0 bases, in that order; junction bases with no gene match: 9. The CDR3 loop is CSASGTSGRAPRSTDTQYF. The DNA of the CDR3 is TGCAGTGCTAGTGGGACTAGCGGGAGGGCCCCAAGGAGCACAGATACGCAGTATTTT.

This sequence joins TRBV12-3 or TRBV12-4 and TRBJ1-5; D is uncertain. The CDR3 contains 14 residues. V gave up 3 bases and J gave up 12 bases, with 18 bases separating them. CDR3 region: CASSLGRRWGNQHF. The CDR3 DNA reads TGTGCCAGCAGTTTGGGTAGGCGGTGGGGAAACCAGCATTTT.

The V gene is TRBV12-3 or TRBV12-4, the J gene TRBJ1-2; TRBD1 is a possible D gene (6 bases). CDR3 length equals 15 residues. Trimming cost V 2 bases and J 5 bases, with 15 bases left between them. The CDR3 DNA reads as TGTGCCAGCAGTTTAACACAGGGATCCTCTTATGGCTACACCTTC. This gives the protein CASSLTQGSSYGYTF.

The J gene is TRBJ1-2, the V gene TRBV5-5; no reliable D call. Trimming removed 1 base at V and 3 bases at J, with 13 bases between. The CDR3 length is 15 residues. The germline V gene encodes CDR1 SGHKS and CDR2 YYEKEE (reference sequence). The DNA for the CDR3 is TGTGCCAGCAGCTTGACGGTTAGGGCCGACTATGGCTACACCTTC. Protein sequence: CASSLTVRADYGYTF. Variable domain in full (rest from reference TRBV5-5 and TRBJ1-2): DAGVTQSPTHLIKTRGQQVTLRCSPISGHKSVSWYQQVLGQGPQFIFQYYEKEERGRGNFPDRFSARQFPNYSSELNVNALLLGDSALYLCASSLTVRADYGYTFGSGTRLTVV.

This rearrangement joins TRBV4-1 to TRBJ1-1; D gene uncertain. The CDR3 totals 22 residues. Between the trimmed V and J ends, which lost 1 base and 1 base, there was a span of 31 bases. Germline V CDR1 and CDR2: MGHRA, YSYEKL. The CDR3: CASSQAKIASSHGPAKNTEAFF. The CDR3, as DNA: TGCGCCAGCAGCCAAGCCAAGATAGCATCATCCCACGGTCCGGCCAAGAACACTGAAGCTTTCTTT.

This chain connects TRBV20-1 to TRBJ2-7; 9 positions match TRBD2. The CDR3 is 15 residues long. Germline values: CDR1 DFQATT, CDR2 SNEGSKA (reference sequence). V dropped 4 bases and J dropped 2; count of bases not matched to a gene: 9. The CDR3 spells CSAKGPGLAPYEQYF. In DNA form, the CDR3 reads TGCAGTGCTAAAGGACCGGGACTAGCTCCCTACGAGCAGTACTTC.

There are a few counts of this clonotype. The chain links TRBV7-9 to TRBJ2-1, with D tentatively TRBD1 (6 bases). This CDR3 is 15 amino acids long. The V gene's germline CDR1 is SEHNR and CDR2 FQNEAQ (reference sequence). V was cut by 5 bases and J by 4 bases, with 15 bases left in between. For the CDR3, the DNA is TGTGCCAGCAGCCAAGGGGACACGGGATACAATGAGCAGTTCTTC. Translating it yields CASSQGDTGYNEQFF.

The chain uses TRBV6-1 and TRBJ2-3; maybe TRBD2 (6 bases). Germline CDR1 reads MNHNS; CDR2 reads SASEGT. Trimming stripped 8 bases from V and 2 bases from J, with 14 bases between. CDR3 length: 14 residues. The CDR3 region has the DNA TGTGCCAGCCTGCGGGACTTTCCCACAGATACGCAGTATTTT. Encoded protein: CASLRDFPTDTQYF.

This clonotype showed up just once. The genes are TRBV20-1 and TRBJ1-2, with 10 bases aligning to TRBD1. Germline V CDR1 and CDR2: DFQATT, SNEGSKA (reference sequence). The CDR3 length is 13 residues. J was trimmed by 8 bases and V by 6 bases; bases with no gene match: 9. CDR3 protein: CSALDRGREGYTF. The CDR3 nucleotides read TGCAGTGCCCTGGACAGGGGGAGAGAGGGCTACACCTTC.

This clonotype was found many times. The rearrangement joins TRBV20-1 to TRBJ2-7, with D uncertain. CDR3 size: 14 residues. V lost 1 base, J lost 2 bases, and 12 bases lay in between. CDR1 DFQATT and CDR2 SNEGSKA come from the germline V gene (reference sequence). The CDR3 DNA follows: TGCAGTGCTAGAGGACACGACAACACCTACGAGCAGTACTTC. It encodes CSARGHDNTYEQYF.

This chain joins TRBV29-1 and TRBJ1-6; 7 bases are a match to TRBD1. Per the germline V gene, CDR1 is SQVTM and CDR2 is ANQGSEA. V was clipped by 7 bases and J by 7 bases; unmatched bases: 7. The CDR3 consists of 13 residues. The CDR3 region has the DNA TGCAGCGCAATGACAGGGAGGAATTCACCCCTCCACTTT. This gives the protein CSAMTGRNSPLHF.

This chain links TRBV24-1 with TRBJ2-7, with unresolved D. The CDR3 extends over 12 amino acids. V dropped 0 bases and J dropped 7 bases, with 6 bases sitting between them. Per germline, CDR1 KGHDR and CDR2 SFDVKD. CDR3 DNA: TGTGCCACCAGTGATTTGGTGGGGGAGCAGTACTTC. Its protein product is CATSDLVGEQYF.

The table lists this clonotype with a few counts. The CDR3 DNA reads TGCAGTGCCCGACGGCCCGTCGGAGATGGCTACACCTTC. This sequence encodes CSARRPVGDGYTF. The gene calls are TRBV20-1 and TRBJ1-2, with unresolved D. The germline V gene has CDR1 DFQATT and CDR2 SNEGSKA (reference sequence). Trimming left V 6 bases short and J 6 bases short, with 17 bases between. The CDR3 extends over 13 amino acids.